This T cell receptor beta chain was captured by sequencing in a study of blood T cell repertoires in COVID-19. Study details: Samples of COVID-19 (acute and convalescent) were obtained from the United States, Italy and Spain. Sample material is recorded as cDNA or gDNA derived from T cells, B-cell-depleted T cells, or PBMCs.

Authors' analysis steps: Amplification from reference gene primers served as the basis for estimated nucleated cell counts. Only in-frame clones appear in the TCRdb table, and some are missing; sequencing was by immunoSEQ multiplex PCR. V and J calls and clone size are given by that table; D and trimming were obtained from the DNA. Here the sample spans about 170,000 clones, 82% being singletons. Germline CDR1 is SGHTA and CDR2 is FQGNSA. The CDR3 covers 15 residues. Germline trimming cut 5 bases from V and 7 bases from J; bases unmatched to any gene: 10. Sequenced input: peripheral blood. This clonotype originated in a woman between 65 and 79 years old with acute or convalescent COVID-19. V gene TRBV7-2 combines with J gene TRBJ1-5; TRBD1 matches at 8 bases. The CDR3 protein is CASSPQGAGRQPQHF. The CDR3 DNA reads TGTGCCAGCAGCCCCCAGGGGGCCGGGAGACAGCCCCAGCATTTT.